Described below is a single TCR beta chain sequence and its context. Its antigen is currently unknown. Germline-derived CDR1 and CDR2 are SGHRS and YFSETQ. V shed 3 bases and J 4 bases; nucleotides not matched to a gene: 1. The CDR3 has 13 amino acids. This entry comes from a study of T cell responses to AZD1222 COVID-19 vaccine. Study observations and caveats: When two AZD1222 doses had been given, Spike-specific TCR breadth and depth rose.

Produced via immunoSEQ multiplex PCR; TCRdb's table is partial and in-frame only. This table has 100,000 to 150,000 clones, just over 85% appearing once. This chain joins TRBV5-1 and TRBJ2-1; 7 bases align to TRBD1. This receptor was taken from an adult in good health. The specimen was peripheral blood, collected on day 0 of AZD1222 vaccination. CDR3 nucleotide sequence: TGCGCCAGCAGCTGGGACAGTTACAATGAGCAGTTCTTC. Its protein product is CASSWDSYNEQFF.